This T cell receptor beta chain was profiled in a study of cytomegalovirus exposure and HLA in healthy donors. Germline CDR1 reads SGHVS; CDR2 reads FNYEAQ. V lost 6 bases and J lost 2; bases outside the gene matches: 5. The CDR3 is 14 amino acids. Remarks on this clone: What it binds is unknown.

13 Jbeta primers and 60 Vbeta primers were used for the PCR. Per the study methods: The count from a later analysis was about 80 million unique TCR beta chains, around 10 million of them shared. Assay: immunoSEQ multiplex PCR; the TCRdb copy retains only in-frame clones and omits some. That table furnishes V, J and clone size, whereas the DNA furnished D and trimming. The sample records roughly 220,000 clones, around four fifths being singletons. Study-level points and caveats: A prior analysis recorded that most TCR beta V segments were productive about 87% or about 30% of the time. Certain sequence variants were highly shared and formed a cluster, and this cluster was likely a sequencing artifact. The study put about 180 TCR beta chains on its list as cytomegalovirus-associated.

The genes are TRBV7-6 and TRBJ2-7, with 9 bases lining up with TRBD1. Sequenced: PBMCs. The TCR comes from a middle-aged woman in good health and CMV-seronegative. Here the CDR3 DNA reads TGTGCCAGCAGTCACCGGGACAGGGCCTACGAGCAGTACTTC. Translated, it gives CASSHRDRAYEQYF.